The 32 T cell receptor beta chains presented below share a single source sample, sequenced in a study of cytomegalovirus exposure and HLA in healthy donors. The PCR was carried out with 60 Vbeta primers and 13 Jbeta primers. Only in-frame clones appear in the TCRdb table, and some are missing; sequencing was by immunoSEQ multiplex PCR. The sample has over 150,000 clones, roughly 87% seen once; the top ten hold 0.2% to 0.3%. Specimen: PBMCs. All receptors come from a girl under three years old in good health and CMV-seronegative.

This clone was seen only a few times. As DNA, the CDR3 is TGTGCCAGCAGCAAATCTAGCGGGAGTGCTGGGGAGCTGTTTTTT. Its protein is CASSKSSGSAGELFF. The genes are TRBV7-2 and TRBJ2-2; 10 bases match TRBD2. The CDR3 contains 15 residues. The V gene end was trimmed by 5 bases and the J gene end by 8 bases; junction bases not matched to a gene: 8. CDR1 and CDR2 (germline): SGHTA, FQGNSA.

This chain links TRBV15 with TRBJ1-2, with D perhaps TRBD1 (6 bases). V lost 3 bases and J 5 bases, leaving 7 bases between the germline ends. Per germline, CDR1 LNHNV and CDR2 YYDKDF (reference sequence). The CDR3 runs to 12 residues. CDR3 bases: TGTGCCACCAGCAGGCAGGGGTATGGCTACACCTTC. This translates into CATSRQGYGYTF.

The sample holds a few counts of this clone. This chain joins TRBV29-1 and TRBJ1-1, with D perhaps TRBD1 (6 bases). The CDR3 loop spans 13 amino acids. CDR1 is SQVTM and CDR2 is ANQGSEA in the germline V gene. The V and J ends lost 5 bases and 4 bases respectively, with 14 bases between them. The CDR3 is CSVYREGGTEAFF. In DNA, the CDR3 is TGCAGCGTTTACAGAGAAGGGGGCACTGAAGCTTTCTTT.

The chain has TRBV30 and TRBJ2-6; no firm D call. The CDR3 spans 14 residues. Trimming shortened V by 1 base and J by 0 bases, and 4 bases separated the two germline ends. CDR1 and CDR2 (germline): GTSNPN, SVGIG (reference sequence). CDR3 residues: CAWSAGSGANVLTF. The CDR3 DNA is TGTGCCTGGAGTGCGGGCTCTGGGGCCAACGTCCTGACTTTC. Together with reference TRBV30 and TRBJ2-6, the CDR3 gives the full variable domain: SQTIHQWPATLVQPVGSPLSLECTVEGTSNPNLYWYRQAAGRGLQLLFYSVGIGQISSEVPQNLSASRPQDRQFILSSKKLLLSDSGFYLCAWSAGSGANVLTFGAGSRLTVL.

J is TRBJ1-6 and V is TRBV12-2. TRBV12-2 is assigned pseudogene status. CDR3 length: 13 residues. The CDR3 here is CASRPSEGSPLHF. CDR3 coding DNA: TGTGCAAGTCGCCCTAGCGAGGGTTCACCCCTCCACTTT.

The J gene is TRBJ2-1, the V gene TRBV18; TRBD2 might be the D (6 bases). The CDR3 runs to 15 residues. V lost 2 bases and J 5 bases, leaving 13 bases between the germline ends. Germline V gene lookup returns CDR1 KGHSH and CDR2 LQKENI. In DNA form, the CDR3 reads TGTGCCAGCTCACCAGGGGCTAGCGTCGACAATGAGCAGTTCTTC. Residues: CASSPGASVDNEQFF.

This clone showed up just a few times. CDR3 DNA: TGTGCCAGCTCACCTCCTAGCACAGATACGCAGTATTTT. Protein: CASSPPSTDTQYF. The V call is TRBV18, the J call TRBJ2-3, with D unresolved. This CDR3 has 13 residues. The germline V gene has CDR1 KGHSH and CDR2 LQKENI. Trimming took 3 bases from V and 0 from J, leaving 4 bases between them.

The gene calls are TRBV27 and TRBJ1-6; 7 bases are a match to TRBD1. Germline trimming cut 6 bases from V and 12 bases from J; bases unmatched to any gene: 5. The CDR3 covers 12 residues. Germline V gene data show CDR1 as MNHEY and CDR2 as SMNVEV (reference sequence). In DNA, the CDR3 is TGTGCCAGCAGGGGACAGACCGGACCCCTCCACTTT. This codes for CASRGQTGPLHF.

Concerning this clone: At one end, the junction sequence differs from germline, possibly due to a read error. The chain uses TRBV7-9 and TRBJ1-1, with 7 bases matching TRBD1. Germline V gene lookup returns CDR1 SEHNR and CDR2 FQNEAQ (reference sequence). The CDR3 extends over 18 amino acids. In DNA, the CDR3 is TGTTCCAGCAACAAGGGGACAGCTACAAAGAGGTTGAACACTGAAGCTTTCTTT. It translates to CSSNKGTATKRLNTEAFF. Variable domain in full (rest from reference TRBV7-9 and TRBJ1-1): DTGVSQNPRHKITKRGQNVTFRCDPISEHNRLYWYRQTLGQGPEFLTYFQNEAQLEKSRLLSDRFSAERPKGSFSTLEIQRTEQGDSAMYLCSSNKGTATKRLNTEAFFGQGTRLTVV.

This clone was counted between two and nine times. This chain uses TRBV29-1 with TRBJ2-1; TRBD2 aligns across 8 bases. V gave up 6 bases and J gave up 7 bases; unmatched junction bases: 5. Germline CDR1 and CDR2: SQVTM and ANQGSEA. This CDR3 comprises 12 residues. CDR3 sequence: CSVLTGGNEQFF. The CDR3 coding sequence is TGCAGCGTCCTAACGGGGGGGAATGAGCAGTTCTTC.

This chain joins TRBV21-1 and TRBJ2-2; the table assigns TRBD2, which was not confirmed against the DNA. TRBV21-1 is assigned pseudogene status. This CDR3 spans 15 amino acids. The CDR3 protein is CASRGGGEWTGELFF. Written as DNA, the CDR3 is TGTGCCAGCAGGGGAGGGGGTGAATGGACCGGGGAGCTGTTTTTT.

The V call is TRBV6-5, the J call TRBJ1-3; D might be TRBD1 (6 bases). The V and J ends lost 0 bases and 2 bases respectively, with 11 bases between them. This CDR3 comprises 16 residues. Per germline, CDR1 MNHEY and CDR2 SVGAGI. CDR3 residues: CASSYSGALAGNTIYF. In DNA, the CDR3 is TGTGCCAGCAGTTACTCGGGGGCGCTGGCTGGAAACACCATATATTTT.

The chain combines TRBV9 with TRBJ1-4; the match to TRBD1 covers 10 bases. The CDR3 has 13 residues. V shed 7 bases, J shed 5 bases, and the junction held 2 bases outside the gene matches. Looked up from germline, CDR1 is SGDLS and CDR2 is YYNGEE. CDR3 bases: TGTGCCAGCGGGACAGGGGCAAATGAAAAACTGTTTTTT. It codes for CASGTGANEKLFF.

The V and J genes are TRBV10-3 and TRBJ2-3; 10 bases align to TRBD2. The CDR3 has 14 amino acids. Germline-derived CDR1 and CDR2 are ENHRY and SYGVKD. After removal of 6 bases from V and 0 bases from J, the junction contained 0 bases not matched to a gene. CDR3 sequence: CAIRTSGSTDTQYF. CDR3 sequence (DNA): TGTGCCATCAGGACTAGCGGGAGCACAGATACGCAGTATTTT.

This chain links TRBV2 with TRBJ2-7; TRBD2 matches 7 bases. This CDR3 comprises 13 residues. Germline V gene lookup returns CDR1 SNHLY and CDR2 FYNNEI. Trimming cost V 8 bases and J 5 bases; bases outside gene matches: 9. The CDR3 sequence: CASGGGGTHEQYF. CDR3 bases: TGTGCCAGCGGGGGGGGAGGAACCCACGAGCAGTACTTC.

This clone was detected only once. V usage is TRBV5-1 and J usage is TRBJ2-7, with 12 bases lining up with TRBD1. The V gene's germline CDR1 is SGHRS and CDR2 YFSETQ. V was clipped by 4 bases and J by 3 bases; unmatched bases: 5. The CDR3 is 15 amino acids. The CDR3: CASSVGTGGSYEQYF. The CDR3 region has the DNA TGCGCCAGCAGCGTCGGGACAGGGGGCAGCTACGAGCAGTACTTC.

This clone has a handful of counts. In nucleotides, the CDR3 is TGCGCCAGCAGCCAAGAATCTAGGACTAGCGGGACCCTCGAGCAGTTCTTC. Its translation is CASSQESRTSGTLEQFF. The rearrangement links TRBV4-1 to TRBJ2-1, with 12 bases fitting TRBD2. After removal of 0 bases from V and 10 bases from J, the junction contained 10 bases not matched to a gene. Germline CDR1 MGHRA, CDR2 YSYEKL. The CDR3 runs to 17 residues.

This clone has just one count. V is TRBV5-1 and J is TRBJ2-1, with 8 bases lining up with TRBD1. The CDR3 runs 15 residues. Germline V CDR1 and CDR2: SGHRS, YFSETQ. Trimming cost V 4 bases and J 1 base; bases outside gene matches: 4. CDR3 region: CASSPTGGSYNEQFF. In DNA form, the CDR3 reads TGCGCCAGCAGCCCCACAGGGGGATCCTACAATGAGCAGTTCTTC.

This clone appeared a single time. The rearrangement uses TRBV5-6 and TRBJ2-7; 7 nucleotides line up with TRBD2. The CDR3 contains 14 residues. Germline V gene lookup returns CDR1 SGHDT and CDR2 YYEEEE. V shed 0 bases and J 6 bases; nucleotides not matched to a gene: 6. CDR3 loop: CASSLAAGEVEQYF. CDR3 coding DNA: TGTGCCAGCAGCTTGGCGGCGGGGGAGGTCGAGCAGTACTTC.

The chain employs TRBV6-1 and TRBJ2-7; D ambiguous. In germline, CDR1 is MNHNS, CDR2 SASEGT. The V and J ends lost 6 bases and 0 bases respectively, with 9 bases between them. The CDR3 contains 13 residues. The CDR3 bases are TGTGCCAGCAGGGCACGGAGCTCCTACGAGCAGTACTTC. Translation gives CASRARSSYEQYF.

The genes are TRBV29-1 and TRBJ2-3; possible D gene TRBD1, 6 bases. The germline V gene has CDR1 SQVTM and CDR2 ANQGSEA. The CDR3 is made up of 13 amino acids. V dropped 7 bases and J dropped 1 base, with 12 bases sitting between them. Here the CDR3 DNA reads TGCAGCGCTGCTCGACAGGGCACAGATACGCAGTATTTT. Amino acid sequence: CSAARQGTDTQYF.

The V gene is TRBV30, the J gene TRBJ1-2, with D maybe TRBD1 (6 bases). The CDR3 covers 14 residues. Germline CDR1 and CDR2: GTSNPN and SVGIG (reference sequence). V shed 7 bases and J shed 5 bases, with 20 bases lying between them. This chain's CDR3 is CAYTTGRGIYGYTF. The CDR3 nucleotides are TGTGCCTATACTACAGGAAGGGGGATTTATGGCTACACCTTC. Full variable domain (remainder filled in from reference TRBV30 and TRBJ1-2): SQTIHQWPATLVQPVGSPLSLECTVEGTSNPNLYWYRQAAGRGLQLLFYSVGIGQISSEVPQNLSASRPQDRQFILSSKKLLLSDSGFYLCAYTTGRGIYGYTFGSGTRLTVV.

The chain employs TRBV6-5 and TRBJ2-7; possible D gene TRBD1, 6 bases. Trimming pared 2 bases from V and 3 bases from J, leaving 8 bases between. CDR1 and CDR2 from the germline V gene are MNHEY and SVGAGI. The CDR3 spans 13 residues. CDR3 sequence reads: CASSYTGSYEQYF. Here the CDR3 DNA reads TGTGCCAGCAGTTACACAGGGAGCTACGAGCAGTACTTC.

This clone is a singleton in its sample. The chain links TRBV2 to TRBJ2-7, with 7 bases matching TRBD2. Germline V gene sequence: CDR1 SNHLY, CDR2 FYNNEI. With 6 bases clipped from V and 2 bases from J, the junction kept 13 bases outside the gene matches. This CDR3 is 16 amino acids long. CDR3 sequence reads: CASSLEMGGAAYEQYF. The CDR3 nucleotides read TGTGCCAGCAGCCTCGAGATGGGAGGGGCTGCCTACGAGCAGTACTTC.

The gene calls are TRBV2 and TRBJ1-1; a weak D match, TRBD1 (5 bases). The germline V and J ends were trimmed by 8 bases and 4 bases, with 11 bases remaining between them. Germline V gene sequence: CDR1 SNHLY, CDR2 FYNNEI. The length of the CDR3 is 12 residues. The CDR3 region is CASWQGTTEAFF. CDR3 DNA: TGTGCCAGCTGGCAGGGTACCACTGAAGCTTTCTTT.

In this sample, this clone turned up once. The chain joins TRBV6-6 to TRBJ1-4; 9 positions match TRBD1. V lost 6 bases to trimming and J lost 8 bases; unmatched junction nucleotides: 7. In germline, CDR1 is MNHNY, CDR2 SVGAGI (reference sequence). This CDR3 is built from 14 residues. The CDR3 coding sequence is TGTGCCAGCAGGACTGGACAGGGGAGAGAAAAACTGTTTTTT. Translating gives CASRTGQGREKLFF.

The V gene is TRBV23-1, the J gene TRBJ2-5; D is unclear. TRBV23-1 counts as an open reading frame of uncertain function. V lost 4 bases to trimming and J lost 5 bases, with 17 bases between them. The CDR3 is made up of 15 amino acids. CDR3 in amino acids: CASSPRSPTGETQYF. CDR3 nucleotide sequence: TGCGCCAGCAGTCCACGCTCCCCTACCGGGGAGACCCAGTACTTC.

CDR3 sequence: CASSHRRTRTDTQYF. The CDR3 region has the DNA TGTGCCAGCAGCCACCGTAGGACTAGGACAGATACGCAGTATTTT. This chain joins TRBV6-5 and TRBJ2-3; 7 positions match TRBD2. This CDR3 has 15 residues. The V segment lost 6 bases and the J segment 3 bases; nucleotides outside the gene matches: 9. The germline gives CDR1 MNHEY, CDR2 SVGAGI.

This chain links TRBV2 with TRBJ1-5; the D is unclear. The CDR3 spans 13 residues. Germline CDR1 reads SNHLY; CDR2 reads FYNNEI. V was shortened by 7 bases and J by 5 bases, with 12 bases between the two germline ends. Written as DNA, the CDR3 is TGTGCCAGCAAACTGACGAGCGATCAGCCCCAGCATTTT. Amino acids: CASKLTSDQPQHF.

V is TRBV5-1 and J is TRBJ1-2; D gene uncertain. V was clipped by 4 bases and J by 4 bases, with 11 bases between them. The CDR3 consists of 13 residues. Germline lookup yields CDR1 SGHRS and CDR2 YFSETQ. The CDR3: CASSPISFYGYTF. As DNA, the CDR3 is TGCGCCAGCAGCCCTATCTCTTTCTATGGCTACACCTTC.

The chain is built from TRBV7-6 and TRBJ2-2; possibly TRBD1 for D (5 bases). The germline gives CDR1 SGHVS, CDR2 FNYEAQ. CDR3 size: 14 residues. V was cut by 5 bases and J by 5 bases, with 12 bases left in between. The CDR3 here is CASSPAGRTGELFF. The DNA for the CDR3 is TGTGCCAGCAGCCCCGCAGGGCGGACCGGGGAGCTGTTTTTT.

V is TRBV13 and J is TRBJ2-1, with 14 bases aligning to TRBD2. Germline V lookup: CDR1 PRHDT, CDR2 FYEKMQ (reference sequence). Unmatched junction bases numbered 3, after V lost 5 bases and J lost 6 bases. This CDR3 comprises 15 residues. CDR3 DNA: TGTGCCAGCAGCCATGGGACTAGCGGGAGCAATGAGCAGTTCTTC. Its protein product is CASSHGTSGSNEQFF.